This T cell receptor (beta chain) was observed in a study of T cells in Graves' hyperthyroidism and ophthalmopathy. The source material, RNA transcripts, was used to amplify TCR beta CDR3 regions. With the HTBI primer set, the TCR CDR3 went through a first round of RT-PCR. TCRdb fed the multiplex PCR reads into MiXCR, producing one record per CDR3 protein. The sample includes hundreds of thousands of distinct CDR3 sequences, approximately 15% of them seen just once. Between the trimmed V and J ends, which lost 3 bases and 2 bases, there was a span of 7 bases. Germline loops: CDR1 DFQATT, CDR2 SNEGSKA (reference sequence). CDR3 length equals 12 residues. There are many counts of this clonotype. Researchers defined stable Graves' hyperthyroidism as no ophthalmopathy progression within 18 months. Patients were excluded because of uncontrolled infection, other autoimmune disease, pregnancy or lactation. From roughly 9.2 ml of fresh peripheral blood, PBMCs were isolated.

The chain uses TRBV20-1 and TRBJ1-2; D ambiguous. Specimen: blood. The TCR comes from a woman aged 18-29 years with Graves' hyperthyroidism. The CDR3 DNA sequence: TGCAGTGCTAGCGACGGGAACTATGGCTACACCTTC. Translating gives CSASDGNYGYTF.